The rows below give T cell receptor beta chains drawn from one sample of a study of blood T cell repertoires in COVID-19. The method was immunoSEQ multiplex PCR; TCRdb's version includes in-frame clones alone and lacks a portion of them. This sample has 410,000 or so clones; 89% occur once, and the top ten carry around 1.5%. The sequenced sample was peripheral blood. These receptors all stem from a woman aged 40 to 50 with COVID-19, enrolled during active disease. The CDR3 runs from the conserved cysteine through the conserved F or W. Fields, in order: CDR3 DNA, CDR3 protein, clone size, J gene, V gene, D gene. D genes are given only for firm matches. Rows may omit the clone size; those that give it use once, few, many or a size class.

CDR3nt: TGTGCCAGCAGCCAGTTTCAGGGGGCGTACACTGAAGCTTTCTTT
CDR3aa: CASSQFQGAYTEAFF
abundance: .
j_gene: TRBJ1-1
v_gene: TRBV5-4
d_gene: TRBD1

CDR3nt: TGTGCCAGCAGCGTACCGTCATACAGGTCCGCCGGCTACGAGCAGTACTTC
CDR3aa: CASSVPSYRSAGYEQYF
abundance: .
j_gene: TRBJ2-7
v_gene: TRBV6-2/TRBV6-3
d_gene: .

CDR3nt: TGTGCCAGTAGTATAAGGGGATTGAACACTGAAGCTTTCTTT
CDR3aa: CASSIRGLNTEAFF
abundance: .
j_gene: TRBJ1-1
v_gene: TRBV19
d_gene: .

CDR3nt: TGTGCCAGCAGCTTAGGCTCGTGGGTAGCGGGGACGAACACCGGGGAGCTGTTTTTT
CDR3aa: CASSLGSWVAGTNTGELFF
abundance: few
j_gene: TRBJ2-2
v_gene: TRBV11-2
d_gene: TRBD2

CDR3nt: TGTGCCAGCAGTTACTCTGCGGGGCTTGATCAGCCCCAGCATTTT
CDR3aa: CASSYSAGLDQPQHF
abundance: .
j_gene: TRBJ1-5
v_gene: TRBV6-5
d_gene: .

CDR3nt: TGTGCCAGTAGGGGCTGGCTAGGGGGCACAGATACGCAGTATTTT
CDR3aa: CASRGWLGGTDTQYF
abundance: .
j_gene: TRBJ2-3
v_gene: TRBV19
d_gene: .

CDR3nt: TGTGCCAGCAGCCCTCGACAGGGACGCCCCACAGATACGCAGTATTTT
CDR3aa: CASSPRQGRPTDTQYF
abundance: .
j_gene: TRBJ2-3
v_gene: TRBV7-2
d_gene: TRBD1

CDR3nt: TGTGCCAGCAGGGAGGCAGGGGTTCAGGACACTGAAGCTTTCTTT
CDR3aa: CASREAGVQDTEAFF
abundance: once
j_gene: TRBJ1-1
v_gene: TRBV6-1
d_gene: .

CDR3nt: TGTGCCAGCAGCAATTGGGGACTAGCGGGTGAGCAGTTCTTC
CDR3aa: CASSNWGLAGEQFF
abundance: .
j_gene: TRBJ2-1
v_gene: TRBV5-4
d_gene: TRBD2

CDR3nt: TGTGCCAGCAGCCACCGGACAGCCCCTTGGGCCAACGTCCTGACTTTC
CDR3aa: CASSHRTAPWANVLTF
abundance: .
j_gene: TRBJ2-6
v_gene: TRBV3-1/TRBV3-2
d_gene: .

CDR3nt: TGTGCCAGCAGTGAAAGACTACTGAAGAACACCGGGGAGCTGTTTTTT
CDR3aa: CASSERLLKNTGELFF
abundance: .
j_gene: TRBJ2-2
v_gene: TRBV6-1
d_gene: .

CDR3nt: TGTGCCAGCAGCCACGGGGGGAACACTGAAGCTTTCTTT
CDR3aa: CASSHGGNTEAFF
abundance: .
j_gene: TRBJ1-1
v_gene: TRBV7-3
d_gene: .

CDR3nt: TGTGCCAGCAGCCCAGGCGCTGAAGCTTTCTTT
CDR3aa: CASSPGAEAFF
abundance: .
j_gene: TRBJ1-1
v_gene: TRBV7-8
d_gene: .

CDR3nt: TGTGCCAGCAGCCAAGCGGTCTGGGGGGGGCAGGTGTCTAATGAAAAACTGTTTTTT
CDR3aa: CASSQAVWGGQVSNEKLFF
abundance: .
j_gene: TRBJ1-4
v_gene: TRBV3-1/TRBV3-2
d_gene: .

CDR3nt: TGTGCCAGCAGTTCAGCGGGGGCCTCTGGAAACACCATATATTTT
CDR3aa: CASSSAGASGNTIYF
abundance: once
j_gene: TRBJ1-3
v_gene: TRBV28
d_gene: .

CDR3nt: TGTGCCAGCAGTTACTCCCCTCCAGGGTCGGGCACTGAAGCTTTCTTT
CDR3aa: CASSYSPPGSGTEAFF
abundance: .
j_gene: TRBJ1-1
v_gene: TRBV6-5
d_gene: .

CDR3nt: TGTGCCAGCAGCCAAGCAGCAGGGGGGGCCAACGTCCTGACTTTC
CDR3aa: CASSQAAGGANVLTF
abundance: .
j_gene: TRBJ2-6
v_gene: TRBV3-1/TRBV3-2
d_gene: .

CDR3nt: TGTGCCAGCAGTTTCACTCAAGAGACCCAGTACTTC
CDR3aa: CASSFTQETQYF
abundance: .
j_gene: TRBJ2-5
v_gene: TRBV28
d_gene: .

CDR3nt: TGTGCCACGGGGGACAGGCAAGGTGGAAACACCATATATTTT
CDR3aa: CATGDRQGGNTIYF
abundance: .
j_gene: TRBJ1-3
v_gene: TRBV10-3
d_gene: TRBD1

CDR3nt: TGTGCCAGCAACACCTTCAGGTGGGGGCATGGCTACACCTTC
CDR3aa: CASNTFRWGHGYTF
abundance: .
j_gene: TRBJ1-2
v_gene: TRBV7-2
d_gene: .

CDR3nt: TGTGCCAGCAGCCTACCAGGACAGCTAGAGCAGTACTTC
CDR3aa: CASSLPGQLEQYF
abundance: many
j_gene: TRBJ2-7
v_gene: TRBV14
d_gene: .

CDR3nt: TGTGCCATCAGTGAGTATCCGGGTGAGGAACTGTTTTTT
CDR3aa: CAISEYPGEELFF
abundance: .
j_gene: TRBJ1-4
v_gene: TRBV10-3
d_gene: .

CDR3nt: TGCGCCAGCAGCTTGAACCCTAAGTATGAGCAGTTCTTC
CDR3aa: CASSLNPKYEQFF
abundance: .
j_gene: TRBJ2-1
v_gene: TRBV5-1
d_gene: .

CDR3nt: TGTGCCAGCAGTTACCCCGATCCGGGTCTCCAAGAGACCCAGTACTTC
CDR3aa: CASSYPDPGLQETQYF
abundance: .
j_gene: TRBJ2-5
v_gene: TRBV6-2/TRBV6-3
d_gene: .

CDR3nt: TGTGCCAGCAACACAGGGCATAGCAATCAGCCCCAGCATTTT
CDR3aa: CASNTGHSNQPQHF
abundance: .
j_gene: TRBJ1-5
v_gene: TRBV7-2
d_gene: .

CDR3nt: TGCGCCAGCAGCTTGGTGCCAGGGGGAGTGAACACTGAAGCTTTCTTT
CDR3aa: CASSLVPGGVNTEAFF
abundance: .
j_gene: TRBJ1-1
v_gene: TRBV5-1
d_gene: TRBD1

CDR3nt: TGTGCCAGCAGCTTGTTGGCGGGGAATTACGAGCAGTACTTC
CDR3aa: CASSLLAGNYEQYF
abundance: .
j_gene: TRBJ2-7
v_gene: TRBV5-8
d_gene: .

CDR3nt: TGTGCCAGCAGTTCTGCGGTTGGCAAAAACATTCAGTACTTC
CDR3aa: CASSSAVGKNIQYF
abundance: .
j_gene: TRBJ2-4
v_gene: TRBV6-2/TRBV6-3
d_gene: .

CDR3nt: TGCGCCAGCAGCTTGGCCTGGGACAGCTCCTACGAGCAGTACTTC
CDR3aa: CASSLAWDSSYEQYF
abundance: .
j_gene: TRBJ2-7
v_gene: TRBV5-1
d_gene: TRBD1

CDR3nt: TGCGCCAGCAGCCATCCCAGTGACACAGAGGGTTCCTACGAGCAGTACTTC
CDR3aa: CASSHPSDTEGSYEQYF
abundance: .
j_gene: TRBJ2-7
v_gene: TRBV4-1
d_gene: .

CDR3nt: TGTGCCTGGAGTGCCTGGGGGGGAGTCAGAAACACCATATATTTT
CDR3aa: CAWSAWGGVRNTIYF
abundance: once
j_gene: TRBJ1-3
v_gene: TRBV30
d_gene: .

CDR3nt: TGTGCCAGCAGGGGTAGCGGGAGGGCCATCTACAATGAGCAGTTCTTC
CDR3aa: CASRGSGRAIYNEQFF
abundance: .
j_gene: TRBJ2-1
v_gene: TRBV27
d_gene: TRBD2

CDR3nt: TGTGCCAGCAGCGTTAGCGGGATCCGCACAGATACGCAGTATTTT
CDR3aa: CASSVSGIRTDTQYF
abundance: .
j_gene: TRBJ2-3
v_gene: TRBV9
d_gene: TRBD2

CDR3nt: TGTGCCAGCAGTTCCCGGGACTTACAAGAGACCCAGTACTTC
CDR3aa: CASSSRDLQETQYF
abundance: .
j_gene: TRBJ2-5
v_gene: TRBV27
d_gene: .

CDR3nt: TGTGCCAGCAGCCTACTAGCGGGGGCCTACAATGAGCAGTTCTTC
CDR3aa: CASSLLAGAYNEQFF
abundance: few
j_gene: TRBJ2-1
v_gene: TRBV6-4
d_gene: TRBD2

CDR3nt: TGTGCCAGCTCACCTCGGGGTACGACTAATGAAAAACTGTTTTTT
CDR3aa: CASSPRGTTNEKLFF
abundance: .
j_gene: TRBJ1-4
v_gene: TRBV18
d_gene: .

CDR3nt: TGTGCCAGTAGTATTGACAGTGGAACCTATGGCTACACCTTC
CDR3aa: CASSIDSGTYGYTF
abundance: .
j_gene: TRBJ1-2
v_gene: TRBV19
d_gene: .

CDR3nt: TGTGCCACCAGTTTGGGGCCGTCAAAACTGTTTTTT
CDR3aa: CATSLGPSKLFF
abundance: .
j_gene: TRBJ1-4
v_gene: TRBV24-1
d_gene: .

CDR3nt: TGTGCCAGCAGCCAGACACAGGGTCGGGATAATTCACCCCTCCACTTT
CDR3aa: CASSQTQGRDNSPLHF
abundance: .
j_gene: TRBJ1-6
v_gene: TRBV7-9
d_gene: .

CDR3nt: TGTGCCAGCAGCGAAGGGGAATACGCTGAAGCTTTCTTT
CDR3aa: CASSEGEYAEAFF
abundance: .
j_gene: TRBJ1-1
v_gene: TRBV5-6
d_gene: .

CDR3nt: TGTGCTAGTGGTTCCCAGGGCACGCAGTATTTT
CDR3aa: CASGSQGTQYF
abundance: .
j_gene: TRBJ2-3
v_gene: TRBV12-5
d_gene: .